This is a list of T cell receptor beta chains from one sample in a study of blood T cell repertoires in COVID-19. Libraries were prepared by immunoSEQ multiplex PCR; TCRdb keeps only in-frame clonotypes and omits some of them. The sample carries about 380,000 clones, about four fifths recorded once. Sequencing used peripheral blood. The receptors derive from a human donor with acute or convalescent COVID-19. The donor label of this sample is uncertain. Both conserved end residues are trimmed from each CDR3.

>TRBV7-2|12
ASSSLDNSYEQY
>TRBV18|18
ASSPNRSAGLAEGAYEQF
>TRBV5-4|12
ASSAFTGFSEAF
>TRBV24-1|12
ATSARQGVMEQY
>TRBV9|13
ASSGVPAGHETQY
>TRBV18|13
ASSRSGGTQETQY
>TRBV10-3|11
AISDWSSYEQY
>TRBV24-1|11
ATSDSIIETQY
>TRBV2|17
ASRDYFPGTGYRGSPLH
>TRBV7-9|16
ASSSQGGAGLASYEQY
>TRBV6-6|14
ASSYGGDRVLVEAF
>TRBV5-1|14
ASSLGVGGTNEKLF
>TRBV12-3/TRBV12-4|11
ASSPGLPSKLF
>TRBV30|12
AWLTGWGVTEAF
>TRBV5-6|14
ASSLIGGGDTGELF
>TRBV6-4|13
ASSERQGANSPLH
>TRBV5-1|14
ASSLPGGPSTDTQY
>TRBV5-1|12
ASSFTGNTGELF
>TRBV30|12
AWEPVPLRGEAF
>TRBV12-3/TRBV12-4|9
ASSKGFQQY
>TRBV19|14
ASSRQGQGINYGYT
>TRBV30|13
AWTSGTGGNEKLF
>TRBV5-4|16
ASITPHQGPVKDQPQH
>TRBV2|11
ASCVRDRESIY
>TRBV7-6|13
ASSLVQGSGTEAF
>TRBV19|14
ASSRRPNRDRGEQY
>TRBV19|12
ASSMEGLRQPQH
>TRBV18|17
ASSPSRTGQGRSNTEAF
>TRBV29-1|11
SVDPSSHNEQF
>TRBV18|12
ASSARTAPYEQY
>TRBV3-1/TRBV3-2|12
ASSQPGNSYEQY
>TRBV6-5|14
ASSYSRTGLGYGYT
>TRBV20-1|9
RLDRNTEAF
>TRBV19|16
ASTRNPAGRSSYNEQF
>TRBV27|18
ASSLRPLRGNPAGTDTQY
>TRBV6-5|12
ASRGDFMRGEQY
>TRBV4-1|17
ASSQDLGRARGGYNEQF
>TRBV6-5|12
ASRTGTLNQPQH
>TRBV5-1|11
ASGLAGGDEQF
>TRBV25-1|12
ASSDQIRDNEQY
>TRBV27|12
ASSLGRPNTEAF
>TRBV9|12
ASSSGQVAGELF
>TRBV9|13
ASSADRGLYNEQF
>TRBV9|11
ASSVRGANEQF